Listed below are T cell receptor beta chains from one sample, sequenced in a study of human T cells and chemical hapten exposure. TCRdb independently ran MiXCR on the RACE reads; one entry per CDR3 protein. The sample yields about 42,000 distinct CDR3 sequences, over 10% seen once. This material consisted of whole blood, taken in connection with sensitization to the hapten diphenylcyclopropenone (DPC). The receptors were gathered from a woman aged 25-40 years with alopecia areata. Some clones in this sample may be carry-over from other donors' samples. The CDR3 runs from the conserved cysteine through the conserved F or W. Fields, in order: J gene, V gene, clone size, D gene, CDR3 protein, CDR3 DNA. D genes are given only for firm matches. The size field is filled for only some rows; it gives once, few, many or a size class.

TRBJ2-2 TRBV7-9 - - CASRDRYTGELFF TGTGCCAGCAGAGATCGGTACACCGGGGAGCTGTTTTTT
TRBJ2-7 TRBV5-8 many - CASSLGRDYEQYF TGTGCCAGCAGCTTGGGCAGAGACTACGAGCAGTACTTC
TRBJ1-1 TRBV18 many - CASSRRDTSINTEAFF TGTGCCAGCTCACGCCGGGACACCTCAATCAACACTGAAGCTTTCTTT
TRBJ2-2 TRBV5-6 few - CASSLRGAGTGELFF TGTGCCAGCAGCTTGCGAGGGGCGGGCACCGGGGAGCTGTTTTTT
TRBJ2-3 TRBV7-2 - - CASSLAASTDTQYF TGTGCCAGCAGCTTAGCGGCTAGCACAGATACGCAGTATTTT
TRBJ1-1 TRBV4-1 many - CASSPRGTANTEAFF TGCGCCAGCAGCCCTAGGGGGACGGCAAACACTGAAGCTTTCTTT
TRBJ2-7 TRBV28 - TRBD1 CASSLDRGGGEQYF TGTGCCAGCAGTCTGGACAGGGGAGGGGGCGAGCAGTACTTC
TRBJ2-4 TRBV7-6 many - CASSPGYGNIQYF TGTGCCAGCAGCCCAGGTTACGGAAACATTCAGTACTTC
TRBJ2-1 TRBV24-1 many - CATSDWGDRKNEQFF TGTGCCACCAGTGACTGGGGGGACAGAAAAAATGAGCAGTTCTTC
TRBJ1-5 TRBV27 few TRBD1 CASSPQGQAGQPQHF TGTGCCAGCAGTCCGCAGGGACAGGCGGGTCAGCCCCAGCATTTT
TRBJ2-3 TRBV29-1 - - CSESQGQGDTQYF TGCAGCGAGTCCCAGGGCCAGGGAGATACGCAGTATTTT
TRBJ2-5 TRBV20-1 many - CSARGLDQETQYF TGCAGTGCTAGAGGACTAGATCAAGAGACCCAGTACTTC
TRBJ2-3 TRBV4-3 - - CASSHGSDTQYF TGCGCCAGCAGCCATGGTTCAGATACGCAGTATTTT
TRBJ2-5 TRBV6-5 few TRBD2 CASTGGKTQYF TGTGCCAGCACGGGGGGTAAGACCCAGTACTTC
TRBJ1-6 TRBV11-1 - - CASPTGEKNNSPLHF TGTGCCAGCCCCACCGGGGAGAAGAACAATTCACCCCTCCACTTT
TRBJ2-1 TRBV6-2/TRBV6-3 many TRBD2 CASREREVDTDEQFF TGTGCCAGCAGAGAGCGGGAGGTTGATACCGATGAGCAGTTCTTC
TRBJ1-1 TRBV7-9 few - CASSLDPGILGAFF TGTGCCAGCAGCTTAGATCCAGGAATACTCGGAGCTTTCTTT
TRBJ1-2 TRBV12-3/TRBV12-4 many TRBD1 CASSDRDPPLYNYGYTF TGTGCCAGCAGTGACAGGGACCCTCCTTTATACAACTATGGCTACACCTTC
TRBJ2-1 TRBV20-1 many - CSARDSRNTYNEQFF TGCAGTGCTAGAGATAGCCGGAACACCTACAATGAGCAGTTCTTC
TRBJ2-1 TRBV20-1 - TRBD1 CSARAGTVNEQFF TGCAGTGCTAGAGCCGGGACAGTCAATGAGCAGTTCTTC
TRBJ2-7 TRBV14 - - CASSQVNRVSEQYF TGTGCCAGCAGCCAAGTGAACAGGGTGAGCGAGCAGTACTTC
TRBJ2-1 TRBV3-1 many - CASSQDRGFSEQFF TGTGCCAGCAGCCAAGACAGGGGATTCAGTGAGCAGTTCTTC
TRBJ2-7 TRBV28 - - CASRVRLARAPSEQYF TGTGCCAGCAGGGTCCGTCTCGCGCGGGCTCCCTCCGAGCAGTACTTC
TRBJ2-4 TRBV28 - - CASNRSPGRKNIQYF TGTGCCAGCAACCGATCCCCGGGACGGAAAAACATTCAGTACTTC